This passage covers 21 T cell receptor beta chains from one sample sequenced in a study of CD8+ T cells in alopecia areata. RNA extraction and reverse transcription yielded cDNA as sequencing template. Here immunoSEQ multiplex PCR was the method, and the copy in TCRdb shows in-frame clones only, minus some. The sample holds some 99,000 clones, over 40% seen once. The sample was CD4+ T cells sorted from blood. All receptors come from a human donor with alopecia areata.

This clone was seen a few times. The chain joins TRBV30 to TRBJ1-5, with 9 bases aligning to TRBD1. The CDR3 totals 15 residues. V trimming: 3 bases; J trimming: 3 bases; junction bases outside the gene matches: 6. CDR1 is GTSNPN, CDR2 SVGIG, per germline (reference sequence). For the CDR3, the DNA is TGTGCCTGGAGCCCGGACAGGGGCCTCAATCAGCCCCAGCATTTT. It is translated as CAWSPDRGLNQPQHF.

The CDR3 DNA follows: TGCAGCGTTGAGGTGGCAGTCGCCCGGTATACGCAGTATTTT. It encodes CSVEVAVARYTQYF. The V call is TRBV29-1, the J call TRBJ2-3, with D uncertain. Germline CDR1 reads SQVTM; CDR2 reads ANQGSEA. The CDR3 runs 14 residues. Trimming shortened V by 3 bases and J by 7 bases, and 17 bases separated the two germline ends.

The chain recombines TRBV6-1 with TRBJ2-7; D uncertain. The germline V gene has CDR1 MNHNS and CDR2 SASEGT. Trimming stripped 3 bases from V and 3 bases from J, with 6 bases between. The CDR3 length is 12 residues. The chain's CDR3 is CASSDSRYEQYF. Here the CDR3 DNA reads TGTGCCAGCAGTGACAGCCGCTACGAGCAGTACTTC.

V usage is TRBV28 and J usage is TRBJ1-2, with D perhaps matching TRBD1 (6 bases). Trimming left V 6 bases short and J 2 bases short, with 10 bases between. Germline loops: CDR1 MDHEN, CDR2 SYDVKM. The CDR3 runs 13 residues. CDR3 sequence: CASRGAGNYGYTF. Here the CDR3 DNA reads TGTGCCAGCAGGGGGGCAGGGAACTATGGCTACACCTTC.

The chain carries TRBV30 and TRBJ1-2, with 7 bases fitting TRBD1. Trimming at V came to 3 bases and at J to 3 bases, leaving 10 bases not matched to a gene. This CDR3 contains 15 residues. CDR1 is GTSNPN and CDR2 is SVGIG in the germline V gene (reference sequence). The DNA of the CDR3 is TGTGCCTGGAGGGGGACAGTTAAAACCTACTATGGCTACACCTTC. Translated, it gives CAWRGTVKTYYGYTF.

This rearrangement joins TRBV5-4 to TRBJ2-1; D is possibly TRBD2 (5 bases). Trimming cost V 4 bases and J 4 bases, with 15 bases left between them. The germline V gene encodes CDR1 SGHNT and CDR2 YYREEE (reference sequence). The CDR3 covers 15 residues. CDR3 nucleotides: TGTGCCAGCAGCATGAGCGGTTCGGGGTACAATGAGCAGTTCTTC. This sequence encodes CASSMSGSGYNEQFF.

This chain connects TRBV4-1 to TRBJ2-3; D possibly matches TRBD1 or TRBD2 (5 bases each). V was shortened by 6 bases and J by 0 bases, with 7 bases between the two germline ends. CDR1 and CDR2 from the germline V gene are MGHRA and YSYEKL. CDR3 length: 13 residues. Here the CDR3 reads CASRGPSTDTQYF. For the CDR3, the DNA is TGCGCCAGCAGGGGACCGAGCACAGATACGCAGTATTTT.

In this sample, this clone turned up a few times. V usage is TRBV7-2 and J usage is TRBJ2-7; 8 bases agree with TRBD2. CDR1 is SGHTA and CDR2 is FQGNSA in the germline V gene. This CDR3 spans 15 amino acids. Unmatched junction bases numbered 10, after V lost 3 bases and J lost 6 bases. CDR3 sequence reads: CASSLAGRGIGEQYF. CDR3 bases: TGTGCCAGCAGCTTGGCCGGGAGGGGGATCGGCGAGCAGTACTTC.

This chain connects TRBV29-1 to TRBJ2-4; no definite D call. CDR1 is SQVTM and CDR2 is ANQGSEA in the germline V gene. Trimming left V 4 bases short and J 0 bases short, with 10 bases between. There are 14 residues in the CDR3. The CDR3 loop is CSVGNKLAKNIQYF. The DNA of the CDR3 is TGCAGCGTTGGTAATAAACTAGCCAAAAACATTCAGTACTTC.

The chain is built from TRBV28 and TRBJ1-2; no definite D call. Germline CDR1 reads MDHEN; CDR2 reads SYDVKM. V was shortened by 5 bases and J by 2 bases, with 12 bases between the two germline ends. This CDR3 contains 14 residues. The DNA for the CDR3 is TGTGCCAGCAGTATAATCAGTCGGAACTATGGCTACACCTTC. It specifies CASSIISRNYGYTF.

This clone turned up a few times. The genes are TRBV29-1 and TRBJ2-3; TRBD2 is a possible D gene (5 bases). Between the trimmed V and J ends, which lost 4 bases and 5 bases, there was a span of 13 bases. Germline-derived CDR1 and CDR2 are SQVTM and ANQGSEA. The CDR3 covers 13 residues. CDR3 amino acids: CSVAQWELDTQYF. DNA for the CDR3: TGCAGCGTTGCTCAGTGGGAGTTAGATACGCAGTATTTT.

This clone occurred a few times. Other nucleotide sequences in the sample specify the same CDR3. This sequence joins TRBV5-1 and TRBJ2-3; D ambiguous. This CDR3 has 12 residues. V was shortened by 4 bases and J by 5 bases, with 8 bases between the two germline ends. Germline V CDR1 and CDR2: SGHRS, YFSETQ. The CDR3 loop reads CASSPEGDTQYF. CDR3 nucleotides: TGCGCCAGCAGCCCTGAAGGAGATACGCAGTATTTT.

In DNA form, the CDR3 reads TGTGCCAGCAGCCAAGAACAGGGAAGGGGTCAGCCCCAGCATTTT. This gives the protein CASSQEQGRGQPQHF. The chain carries TRBV4-2 and TRBJ1-5; possible D gene TRBD1, 6 bases. The V and J ends lost 0 bases and 6 bases respectively, with 12 bases between them. Germline V gives CDR1 LGHNA, CDR2 YNFKEQ. The CDR3 extends over 15 amino acids.

V is TRBV4-1 and J is TRBJ2-5, with a weak D call TRBD2 (5 bases). V gave up 3 bases and J gave up 5 bases, with 10 bases separating them. The CDR3 length is 13 residues. CDR1 and CDR2 from the germline V gene are MGHRA and YSYEKL. The chain's CDR3 is CASSQRVWETQYF. The CDR3 nucleotides are TGCGCCAGCAGCCAGAGGGTATGGGAGACCCAGTACTTC.

This clone was observed a handful of times. The genes are TRBV29-1 and TRBJ2-5; 8 bases match TRBD1. The J segment lost 5 bases and the V segment lost 4 bases, leaving 9 bases of the junction unmatched. CDR1 SQVTM and CDR2 ANQGSEA come from the germline V gene. There are 14 residues in the CDR3. The CDR3 nucleotides are TGCAGCGTTGGGGCAGGGGGCGCGGGTGAGACCCAGTACTTC. The encoded protein is CSVGAGGAGETQYF.

The CDR3 sequence: CASSLEGFGLAATNEQFF. CDR3 nucleotide sequence: TGTGCCAGCAGTTTGGAGGGGTTCGGACTAGCGGCTACCAATGAGCAGTTCTTC. This rearrangement joins TRBV27 to TRBJ2-1; 10 bases fit TRBD2. The junction had 14 bases not matched to a gene; V was cut back by 3 bases and J by 6 bases. Germline CDR1 and CDR2: MNHEY and SMNVEV (reference sequence). The CDR3 runs 18 residues.

This clone was detected a few times. V usage is TRBV25-1 and J usage is TRBJ2-6; D unclear. Trimming took 4 bases from V and 4 from J, leaving 8 bases between them. CDR1 is MGHDK and CDR2 is SYGVNS in the germline V gene. This CDR3 comprises 14 residues. The CDR3 loop is CASSAYGGANVLTF. The DNA of the CDR3 is TGTGCCAGCAGTGCTTACGGAGGGGCCAACGTCCTGACTTTC.

This sequence joins TRBV7-9 and TRBJ1-3, with no clear D. Germline V gene data show CDR1 as SEHNR and CDR2 as FQNEAQ (reference sequence). The CDR3 runs to 12 residues. V lost 2 bases and J lost 2, with 1 base in between. The CDR3 is CASSLTGNTIYF. The CDR3 region has the DNA TGTGCCAGCAGCTTAACTGGAAACACCATATATTTT. Based on the CDR3 plus reference TRBV7-9 and TRBJ1-3, the full variable domain is DTGVSQNPRHKITKRGQNVTFRCDPISEHNRLYWYRQTLGQGPEFLTYFQNEAQLEKSRLLSDRFSAERPKGSFSTLEIQRTEQGDSAMYLCASSLTGNTIYFGEGSWLTVV.

This rearrangement joins TRBV29-1 to TRBJ2-3; TRBD2 matches 9 bases. CDR3 length: 15 amino acids. Germline V gene lookup returns CDR1 SQVTM and CDR2 ANQGSEA. Losses at the gene ends were 3 bases for V and 1 base for J; bases not matched to a gene: 5. The CDR3 sequence is CSVDPSGVGTDTQYF. The DNA for the CDR3 is TGCAGCGTTGACCCTAGCGGGGTAGGCACAGATACGCAGTATTTT.

The CDR3 sequence: CAWDSGANVLTF. CDR3 coding DNA: TGTGCCTGGGATTCTGGGGCCAACGTCCTGACTTTC. This chain joins TRBV30 and TRBJ2-6; D is unclear. The CDR3 totals 12 residues. Per the germline V gene, CDR1 is GTSNPN and CDR2 is SVGIG (reference sequence). Trimming pared 5 bases from V and 1 base from J, leaving 3 bases between.

This clone has just a few counts. The J gene is TRBJ2-2, the V gene TRBV29-1; no reliable D call. This CDR3 comprises 14 residues. V was clipped by 7 bases and J by 0 bases, with 12 bases between them. Germline CDR1 and CDR2: SQVTM and ANQGSEA. CDR3 loop: CSAIRYANTGELFF. CDR3 in DNA: TGCAGCGCCATAAGATACGCGAACACCGGGGAGCTGTTTTTT.